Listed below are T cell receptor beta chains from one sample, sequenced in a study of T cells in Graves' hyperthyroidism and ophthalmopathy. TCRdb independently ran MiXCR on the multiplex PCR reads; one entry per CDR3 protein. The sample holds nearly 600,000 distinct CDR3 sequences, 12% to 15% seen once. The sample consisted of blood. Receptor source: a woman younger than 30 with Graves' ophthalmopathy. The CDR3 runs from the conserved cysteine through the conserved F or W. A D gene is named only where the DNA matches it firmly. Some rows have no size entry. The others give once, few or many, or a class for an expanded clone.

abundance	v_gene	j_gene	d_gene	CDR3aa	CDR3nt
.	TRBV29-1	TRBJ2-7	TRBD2	CSVEEPSGYSYEQYF	TGCAGCGTTGAGGAACCTAGCGGGTATTCCTACGAGCAGTACTTC
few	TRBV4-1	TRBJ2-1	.	CASSQEEQVYNEQFF	TGCGCCAGCAGCCAAGAAGAGCAGGTTTACAATGAGCAGTTCTTC
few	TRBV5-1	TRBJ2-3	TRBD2	CASSRGLAGPTTDTQYF	TGCGCCAGCAGCCGGGGACTAGCGGGGCCAACCACAGATACGCAGTATTTT
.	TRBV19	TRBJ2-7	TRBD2	CATRKLAVASYEQYF	TGTGCCACCCGCAAACTAGCGGTGGCCTCCTACGAGCAGTACTTC
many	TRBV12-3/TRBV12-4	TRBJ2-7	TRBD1	CASSLGADRDF	TGTGCCAGCAGTTTAGGGGCAGACAGGGACTTC
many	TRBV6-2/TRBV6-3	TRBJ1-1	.	CASSYSVGSLENTEAFF	TGTGCCAGCAGTTACTCGGTGGGGTCTTTGGAGAACACTGAAGCTTTCTTT
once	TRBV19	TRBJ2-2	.	CASSMRSPGTGELFF	TGTGCCAGTAGTATGCGCAGCCCGGGCACCGGGGAGCTGTTTTTT
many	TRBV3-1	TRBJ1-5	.	CASSQYSNQPQHF	TGTGCCAGCAGCCAGTATAGCAATCAGCCCCAGCATTTT
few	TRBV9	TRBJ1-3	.	CASSTGNTIYF	TGTGCCAGCAGCACGGGAAACACCATATATTTT
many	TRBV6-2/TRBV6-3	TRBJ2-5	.	CASSPLLSGAQYF	TGTGCCAGCAGCCCCCTCCTTTCGGGGGCCCAGTACTTC
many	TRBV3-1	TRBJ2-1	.	CASSSLTLRGNEQFF	TGTGCCAGCAGCTCCCTTACCTTGCGGGGTAATGAGCAGTTCTTC
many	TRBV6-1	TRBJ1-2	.	CASSSWTANYGYTF	TGTGCCAGCAGTTCTTGGACAGCTAACTATGGCTACACCTTC
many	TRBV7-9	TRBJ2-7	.	CASSLSSGPGNEQYF	TGTGCCAGCAGCCTGAGCTCGGGGCCGGGGAACGAGCAGTACTTC
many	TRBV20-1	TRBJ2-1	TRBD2	CSARDPRLADYNEQFF	TGCAGTGCTAGAGATCCCCGACTAGCGGACTACAATGAGCAGTTCTTC
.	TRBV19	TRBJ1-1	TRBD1	CASTEDREVEAFF	TGTGCCAGTACCGAAGACAGGGAGGTTGAAGCTTTCTTT
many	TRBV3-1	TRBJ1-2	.	CASSQGLHFYGYTF	TGTGCCAGCAGCCAAGGTTTACATTTCTATGGCTACACCTTC
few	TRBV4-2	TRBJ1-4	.	CASSQDSTRGSEKLFF	TGTGCCAGCAGCCAAGATAGTACGAGGGGTAGTGAAAAACTGTTTTTT
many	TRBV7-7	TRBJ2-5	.	CASSLVAGGSQETQYF	TGTGCTAGCAGCTTAGTAGCCGGGGGCTCTCAAGAGACCCAGTACTTC
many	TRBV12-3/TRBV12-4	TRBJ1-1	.	CATRTLDINTEAFF	TGTGCCACCCGTACCTTGGACATTAACACTGAAGCTTTCTTT
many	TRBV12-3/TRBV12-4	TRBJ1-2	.	CASSPKRSSPGHGYGYTF	TGTGCCAGCAGTCCAAAGAGGTCATCTCCAGGCCACGGCTATGGCTACACCTTC
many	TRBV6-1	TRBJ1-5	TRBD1	CASRTGTGDNQPQHF	TGTGCCAGCAGGACCGGGACAGGGGACAATCAGCCCCAGCATTTT
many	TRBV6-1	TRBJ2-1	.	CASSGRSYNEQFF	TGTGCCAGCAGTGGCCGCTCCTACAATGAGCAGTTCTTC
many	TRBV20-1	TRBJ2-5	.	CSARLRLGLPGETQYF	TGCAGTGCGAGGTTACGGCTTGGGCTCCCTGGAGAGACCCAGTACTTC
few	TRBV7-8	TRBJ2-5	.	CASSLRRNQETQYF	TGTGCCAGCAGCTTAAGACGGAACCAAGAGACCCAGTACTTC
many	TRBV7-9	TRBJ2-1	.	CASSLGLAPNEQFF	TGTGCCAGCAGCTTAGGGCTAGCCCCCAATGAGCAGTTCTTC
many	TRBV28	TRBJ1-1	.	CASRTYRFMNTEAFF	TGTGCCAGCAGAACCTACAGGTTCATGAACACTGAAGCTTTCTTT
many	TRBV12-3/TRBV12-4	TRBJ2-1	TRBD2	CASSRTSGSVYEQFF	TGTGCCAGCAGCCGGACTAGCGGGAGTGTCTATGAGCAGTTCTTC
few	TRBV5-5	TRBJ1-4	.	CASSLKRDEKLFF	TGTGCCAGCAGCCTAAAACGGGATGAAAAACTGTTTTTT
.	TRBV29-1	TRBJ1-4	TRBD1	CSVLQGAVNEKLFF	TGCAGCGTTTTACAGGGGGCGGTAAATGAAAAACTGTTTTTT
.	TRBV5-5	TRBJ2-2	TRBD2	CASSLDAGGPGIGELFF	TGTGCCAGCAGCTTGGATGCGGGAGGGCCAGGGATCGGGGAGCTGTTTTTT
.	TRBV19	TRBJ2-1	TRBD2	CASGEAGGAYNEQFF	TGTGCCAGCGGTGAAGCGGGAGGGGCCTACAATGAGCAGTTCTTC
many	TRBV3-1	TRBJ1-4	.	CASSQEGTGSEKLFF	TGTGCCAGCAGCCAAGAAGGAACCGGGTCCGAAAAACTGTTTTTT
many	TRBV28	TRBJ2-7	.	CASSPDARYEQYF	TGTGCCAGCAGTCCGGACGCCCGCTACGAGCAGTACTTC
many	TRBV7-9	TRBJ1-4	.	CASSPTGGAQIEKLFF	TGTGCCAGCAGCCCCACGGGCGGCGCCCAGATCGAAAAACTGTTTTTT
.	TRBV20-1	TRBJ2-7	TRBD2	CSAPPGLADFYNSYEQYF	TGCAGTGCACCCCCGGGACTAGCGGATTTTTATAACTCCTACGAGCAGTACTTC
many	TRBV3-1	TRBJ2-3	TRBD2	CASSRLAGDADTQYF	TGTGCCAGCAGCCGCCTAGCGGGAGATGCAGATACGCAGTATTTT
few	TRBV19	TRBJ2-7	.	CASSSGAILHYEQYF	TGTGCCAGTAGTAGCGGGGCCATTCTCCACTACGAGCAGTACTTC
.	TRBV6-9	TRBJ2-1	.	CASSYGGQEQFF	TGTGCCAGCAGTTACGGGGGACAGGAGCAGTTCTTC
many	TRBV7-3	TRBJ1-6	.	CASSLTSYNSPLHF	TGTGCCAGCAGCTTAACCTCCTATAATTCACCCCTCCACTTT
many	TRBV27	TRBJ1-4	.	CASSLRLGATNEKLFF	TGTGCCAGCAGTTTACGTCTGGGCGCAACTAATGAAAAACTGTTTTTT
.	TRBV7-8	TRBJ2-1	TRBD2	CASSFGLSGGLYNEQFF	TGTGCCAGCAGCTTTGGGCTTAGCGGGGGTCTCTACAATGAGCAGTTCTTC
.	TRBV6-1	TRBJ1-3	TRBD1	CASSQDRIGNTIYF	TGTGCCAGCAGTCAGGACAGGATTGGAAACACCATATATTTT
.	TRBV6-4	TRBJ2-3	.	CASSGKALRGDTQYF	TGTGCCAGCAGTGGTAAGGCCCTTAGGGGAGATACGCAGTATTTT
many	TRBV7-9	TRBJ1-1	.	CASSLAPGQLNTEAFF	TGTGCCAGCAGCTTAGCGCCAGGACAGTTGAACACTGAAGCTTTCTTT
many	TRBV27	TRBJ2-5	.	CASSSDSYQETQYF	TGTGCCAGCAGTTCGGACAGCTACCAAGAGACCCAGTACTTC
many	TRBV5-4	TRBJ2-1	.	CASSFGVNEQFF	TGTGCCAGCAGCTTCGGGGTCAATGAGCAGTTCTTC
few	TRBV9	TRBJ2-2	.	CASSVEQFNTGELFF	TGTGCCAGCAGCGTAGAACAGTTTAACACCGGGGAGCTGTTTTTT
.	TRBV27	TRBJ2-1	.	CASTLGMEQFF	TGTGCCAGTACCCTGGGGATGGAGCAGTTCTTC
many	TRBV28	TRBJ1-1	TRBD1	CASRDRGGTEAFF	TGTGCCAGCCGCGACAGGGGAGGCACTGAAGCTTTCTTT
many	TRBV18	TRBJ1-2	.	CASSQLETGVEGYTF	TGTGCCAGCTCACAACTAGAGACAGGCGTAGAAGGCTACACCTTC
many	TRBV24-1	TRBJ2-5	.	CATSSKDSQETQYF	TGTGCCACCAGTAGCAAGGACAGTCAAGAGACCCAGTACTTC
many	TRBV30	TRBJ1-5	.	CAWKDSGGGQPQHF	TGTGCCTGGAAGGACTCCGGAGGCGGTCAGCCCCAGCATTTT
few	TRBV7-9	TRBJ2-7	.	CASSPTGGRRLSYEQYF	TGTGCCAGCAGCCCAACTGGGGGTCGGCGGTTATCCTACGAGCAGTACTTC
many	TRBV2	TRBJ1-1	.	CASSEVTDLNTEAFF	TGTGCCAGCAGTGAAGTGACAGATCTGAACACTGAAGCTTTCTTT
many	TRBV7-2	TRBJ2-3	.	CASRLGTLGDTQYF	TGTGCCAGCAGACTCGGGACTCTCGGGGATACGCAGTATTTT